The 22 T cell receptor beta chains below were found in one sample sequenced in a study of siplizumab effects on memory and regulatory T cells. Libraries were prepared by immunoSEQ multiplex PCR; TCRdb keeps only in-frame clonotypes and omits some of them. Of over 100,000 clones detected, 93% appear once; the ten largest clones hold approximately 0.62%. Input material: Tregs sorted from blood. The receptors were gathered from a human donor in good health.

This clone was seen a single time. Mismatch with germline at one junction end may stem from a read error. The chain is built from TRBV19 and TRBJ1-2, with 7 bases that match TRBD1. The CDR3 contains 14 residues. Per the germline V gene, CDR1 is LNHDA and CDR2 is SQIVND (reference sequence). CDR3 region: CASIKGTAMATPSF. As DNA, the CDR3 is TGTGCCAGTATCAAGGGGACAGCTATGGCTACACCCTCGTTC.

V usage is TRBV9 and J usage is TRBJ1-1; D call uncertain. There are 13 residues in the CDR3. Germline CDR1 is SGDLS and CDR2 is YYNGEE. Trimming shortened V by 5 bases and J by 0 bases, and 8 bases separated the two germline ends. The CDR3, as DNA: TGTGCCAGCAGTGATGGCTTGAACACTGAAGCTTTCTTT. Its protein product is CASSDGLNTEAFF.

The chain links TRBV5-5 to TRBJ1-5; D is undetermined. The V gene lost 4 bases and the J gene lost 5 bases, with 7 bases spanning the gap. The CDR3 consists of 12 residues. Germline V gene lookup returns CDR1 SGHKS and CDR2 YYEKEE (reference sequence). CDR3 protein: CASSRLDQPQHF. The CDR3 nucleotides read TGTGCCAGCAGCCGATTAGATCAGCCCCAGCATTTT. Full variable domain (remainder filled in from reference TRBV5-5 and TRBJ1-5): DAGVTQSPTHLIKTRGQQVTLRCSPISGHKSVSWYQQVLGQGPQFIFQYYEKEERGRGNFPDRFSARQFPNYSSELNVNALLLGDSALYLCASSRLDQPQHFGDGTRLSIL.

The J gene is TRBJ2-6, the V gene TRBV9, with D perhaps assigned TRBD1 or TRBD2 (5 bases each). Germline V gene data show CDR1 as SGDLS and CDR2 as YYNGEE. V was clipped by 2 bases and J by 0 bases, with 18 bases between them. The CDR3 runs 19 residues. The DNA for the CDR3 is TGTGCCAGCAGCGTGCGGCTCCAGGGACCCGACTCTGGGGCCAACGTCCTGACTTTC. It yields the protein CASSVRLQGPDSGANVLTF.

The chain's CDR3 is CASSISAGGPNEQFF. As DNA, the CDR3 is TGTGCCAGTAGTATATCAGCGGGAGGGCCTAATGAGCAGTTCTTC. The gene calls are TRBV19 and TRBJ2-1, with TRBD2 identical over 10 bases. V shed 2 bases and J 7 bases; nucleotides not matched to a gene: 5. CDR1 is LNHDA, CDR2 SQIVND, per germline (reference sequence). The CDR3 is made up of 15 amino acids.

This sequence joins TRBV29-1 and TRBJ2-1; the D gene is possibly TRBD1 (6 bases). V lost 7 bases and J 0 bases, leaving 13 bases between the germline ends. Germline CDR1 reads SQVTM; CDR2 reads ANQGSEA. CDR3 length equals 14 residues. The CDR3, as DNA: TGCAGCGCCGCCGAGGGGGTCTCCTACAATGAGCAGTTCTTC. It specifies CSAAEGVSYNEQFF.

V gene TRBV7-2 combines with J gene TRBJ1-4; possibly TRBD1 for D (6 bases). V was cut by 2 bases and J by 8 bases, with 15 bases left in between. The germline V gene has CDR1 SGHTA and CDR2 FQGNSA. This CDR3 is built from 15 residues. The CDR3 DNA reads as TGTGCCAGCAGCTTATTTATCCCCCAGGGGGAAAAACTGTTTTTT. Translated: CASSLFIPQGEKLFF.

The chain couples TRBV13 to TRBJ2-7; 7 nucleotides line up with TRBD1. CDR3 size: 14 residues. Germline CDR1 reads PRHDT; CDR2 reads FYEKMQ (reference sequence). The ends lost 4 bases at V and 3 bases at J; junction bases unmatched: 6. CDR3 in DNA: TGTGCCAGCAGCTCCGAGTGGGACAGCTACGAGCAGTACTTC. Translation: CASSSEWDSYEQYF.

The chain uses TRBV7-9 and TRBJ2-5; D may be TRBD1 or TRBD2 (6 bases each). The V end lost 5 bases, the J end lost 7 bases, and 11 bases lay between the germline ends. The CDR3 has 12 residues. The V gene's germline CDR1 is SEHNR and CDR2 FQNEAQ (reference sequence). The CDR3 region has the DNA TGTGCCAGCAGCCCTAGGGGGGTGACCCAGTACTTC. Translation: CASSPRGVTQYF.

J is TRBJ2-7 and V is TRBV21-1. TRBV21-1 is flagged as a pseudogene. This CDR3 contains 17 residues. The CDR3 loop reads CASSSSEGRVHSYEQYF. The CDR3 DNA reads as TGTGCCAGCAGCAGCTCAGAGGGGCGGGTTCACTCCTACGAGCAGTACTTC.

The chain uses TRBV7-9 and TRBJ2-1, with D possibly being TRBD2 (6 bases). The V and J ends lost 5 bases and 7 bases respectively, with 15 bases between them. The CDR3 runs to 14 residues. The germline CDR1 and CDR2 sequences are SEHNR and FQNEAQ (reference sequence). As DNA, the CDR3 is TGTGCCAGCAGCGTCCGGACTACCTCTAATGAGCAGTTCTTC. Translating it yields CASSVRTTSNEQFF.

The CDR3 region is CASSQDRQGVDTQYF. CDR3 bases: TGCGCCAGCAGCCAAGACCGACAGGGAGTGGATACGCAGTATTTT. J is TRBJ2-3 and V is TRBV5-1; 7 bases agree with TRBD1. After removal of 4 bases from V and 6 bases from J, the junction contained 11 bases not matched to a gene. The germline V gene has CDR1 SGHRS and CDR2 YFSETQ. The CDR3 runs to 15 residues.

This chain links TRBV30 with TRBJ2-3; 11 bases align to TRBD2. The CDR3 has 17 residues. Germline CDR1 reads GTSNPN; CDR2 reads SVGIG (reference sequence). The junction had 13 bases not matched to a gene; V was cut back by 2 bases and J by 6 bases. For the CDR3, the DNA is TGTGCCTGGAGTTCAACGGGACTAGCGGCCTCGGGGGATACGCAGTATTTT. Encoded protein: CAWSSTGLAASGDTQYF. Full variable domain (rest looked up from reference TRBV30 and TRBJ2-3): SQTIHQWPATLVQPVGSPLSLECTVEGTSNPNLYWYRQAAGRGLQLLFYSVGIGQISSEVPQNLSASRPQDRQFILSSKKLLLSDSGFYLCAWSSTGLAASGDTQYFGPGTRLTVL.

The chain links TRBV5-6 to TRBJ2-7; TRBD1 matches at 9 bases. Germline CDR1 reads SGHDT; CDR2 reads YYEEEE. V was clipped by 1 base and J by 5 bases; unmatched bases: 13. CDR3 size: 17 residues. The CDR3 is CASSLYRGRTAVNEQYF. The CDR3 DNA reads as TGTGCCAGCAGCTTGTACAGGGGGCGAACAGCGGTCAACGAGCAGTACTTC.

The chain employs TRBV7-3 and TRBJ1-1; D not resolved. V lost 5 bases and J 0 bases, leaving 10 bases between the germline ends. Germline loops: CDR1 SGHTA, CDR2 FQGTGA. The CDR3 is 14 residues long. The CDR3 region has the DNA TGTGCCAGCAGCCCCGGACCGTTGAACACTGAAGCTTTCTTT. Translation gives CASSPGPLNTEAFF.

V is TRBV14 and J is TRBJ2-7; tentatively, D is TRBD1 (6 bases). This CDR3 comprises 18 residues. Trimming took off 4 bases at V and 0 bases at J, with 22 bases between the two ends. Looked up from germline, CDR1 is SGHDN and CDR2 is FVKESK. This CDR3 is CASSPRRIWDISSYEQYF. CDR3 in DNA: TGTGCCAGCAGCCCGCGACGAATATGGGACATCAGCTCCTACGAGCAGTACTTC.

This chain uses TRBV11-3 with TRBJ2-7, with D perhaps TRBD1 (5 bases). Germline values: CDR1 SGHNT, CDR2 YENEEA. The V end was cut by 6 bases, the J end by 1 base, with 19 bases between. The CDR3 length is 16 residues. Here the CDR3 reads CASRYGTGDLSYEQYF. In nucleotides, the CDR3 is TGTGCCAGCAGATACGGAACAGGTGATCTTTCCTACGAGCAGTACTTC.

The V gene is TRBV20-1, the J gene TRBJ2-5; D is ambiguous. The CDR3 extends over 11 amino acids. Germline V gene sequence: CDR1 DFQATT, CDR2 SNEGSKA (reference sequence). Trimming pared 7 bases from V and 3 bases from J, leaving 9 bases between. The CDR3 region has the DNA TGCAGTGTCAGCAGTAAAGAGACCCAGTACTTC. Encoded protein: CSVSSKETQYF.

The chain carries TRBV30 and TRBJ2-7, with TRBD1 matching 7 bases. Unmatched junction bases numbered 8, after V lost 3 bases and J lost 3 bases. This CDR3 spans 14 amino acids. Germline assignment: CDR1 GTSNPN and CDR2 SVGIG (reference sequence). The CDR3: CAWRAAGGFYEQYF. CDR3 nucleotides: TGTGCCTGGAGGGCGGCAGGGGGTTTCTACGAGCAGTACTTC.

The gene calls are TRBV5-1 and TRBJ1-2; D is unclear. The germline V gene encodes CDR1 SGHRS and CDR2 YFSETQ. CDR3 length equals 15 residues. Trimming stripped 0 bases from V and 5 bases from J, with 14 bases between. The CDR3 bases are TGCGCCAGCAGCTTGGACACGCGTGCGGGGTATGGCTACACCTTC. Amino acids: CASSLDTRAGYGYTF.

The chain uses TRBV4-1 and TRBJ1-1; D is unresolved. Deletions cut 4 bases from V and 6 bases from J, with 12 bases between. CDR1 MGHRA and CDR2 YSYEKL come from the germline V gene. The CDR3 extends over 13 amino acids. The CDR3 coding sequence is TGCGCCAGCAGCCTCCTGGACCGGTCTGAAGCTTTCTTT. It codes for CASSLLDRSEAFF.

V is TRBV5-6 and J is TRBJ2-6; D call uncertain. CDR3 length: 18 residues. The ends were cut back, 4 bases at V and 2 bases at J, with 19 bases in the middle. Per the germline V gene, CDR1 is SGHDT and CDR2 is YYEEEE. The CDR3 coding sequence is TGTGCCAGCAGCCGGTGGTTGGACCCTTGGGCTGGGGCCAACGTCCTGACTTTC. This encodes CASSRWLDPWAGANVLTF.